The rows below give T cell receptor beta chains drawn from one sample of a study of blood T cell repertoires in COVID-19. Measured with immunoSEQ multiplex PCR; TCRdb has only the in-frame clones, and not every one. There are tens of thousands of clones in the sample; around 91% occur only once, and 1.5% to 2% lies in the top ten. The sample was peripheral blood. These receptors were obtained from a woman in her forties or fifties in a cohort sampled during active COVID-19. The CDR3 runs from the conserved cysteine through the conserved F or W. D genes are given only for firm matches. Only some rows state a clone size, as once, few, many or a class for expanded clones.

>NA|TRBJ1-1|TRBD1|TRBV6-1
CASSEGDRMNTEAFF
>NA|TRBJ2-2|NA|TRBV20-1
CSASSLANTGELFF
>NA|TRBJ2-4|TRBD2|TRBV6-1
CASTPRGATDIQYF
>NA|TRBJ2-7|TRBD2|TRBV30
CAWSGLAGLSSEQYF
>NA|TRBJ1-2|NA|TRBV4-1
CASSQAGANYGYTF
>NA|TRBJ1-4|TRBD1|TRBV6-5
CASDPGGGNEKLFF
>NA|TRBJ1-1|TRBD1|TRBV10-2
CATSDRQGLPTEAFF
>NA|TRBJ2-5|TRBD2|TRBV4-1
CASSQTGGPQETQYF
>NA|TRBJ1-1|NA|TRBV5-1
CASSRRGIDTEAFF
>NA|TRBJ2-3|NA|TRBV9
CASSVYTTGTDTQYF
>NA|TRBJ2-1|TRBD2|TRBV3-1/TRBV3-2
CASSQGLAGANNEQFF
>NA|TRBJ1-1|NA|TRBV4-1
CASSQASLGATEAFF
>NA|TRBJ1-3|NA|TRBV3-1/TRBV3-2
CASTLGEIFSGNTIYF
>NA|TRBJ2-1|NA|TRBV3-1/TRBV3-2
CASSPQGGYGVDNEQFF
>NA|TRBJ2-1|TRBD2|TRBV28
CASSLVAGGPTEQFF
>NA|TRBJ1-5|TRBD1|TRBV28
CASSSQGHQPQHF
>NA|TRBJ1-1|NA|TRBV6-5
CASSFLQATNTEAFF
>NA|TRBJ2-7|TRBD2|TRBV6-5
CAGQTSGGTYEQYF
>once|TRBJ1-6|NA|TRBV5-1
CASSLGPGGNSPLHF
>NA|TRBJ2-7|NA|TRBV11-3
CASSLLVSYEQYF
>NA|TRBJ2-7|TRBD2|TRBV18
CASSPNLAVSSYEQYF
>NA|TRBJ1-5|TRBD1|TRBV6-1
CASSGDRGTGGPYSNQPQHF
>few|TRBJ2-7|TRBD2|TRBV11-3
CASSRRLAGGKNEQYF
>few|TRBJ2-7|TRBD1|TRBV6-1
CASSDDGQGASYEQYF
>NA|TRBJ2-2|TRBD2|TRBV7-2
CASSLTSGGTGELFF
>NA|TRBJ2-3|TRBD2|TRBV3-1/TRBV3-2
CASSKVVSGRSTQYF
>NA|TRBJ2-5|TRBD1|TRBV5-1
CASSDRVGETQYF
>NA|TRBJ1-2|NA|TRBV19
CASSAEGQLWGYTF
>NA|TRBJ1-5|TRBD1|TRBV6-1
CASSDPGQGNQPQHF
>NA|TRBJ2-2|NA|TRBV6-5
CASRDSLETGELFF
>NA|TRBJ1-5|NA|TRBV21-1
CASSRGQGGNQPQHF
>NA|TRBJ2-1|NA|TRBV3-1/TRBV3-2
CASSQDRREQFF
>few|TRBJ2-3|NA|TRBV7-9
CASLTRDWYTDTQYF
>once|TRBJ2-1|TRBD2|TRBV29-1
CSVRSSGRVNEQFF
>NA|TRBJ1-1|NA|TRBV29-1
CSVVAGSVTEAFF
>NA|TRBJ2-3|NA|TRBV7-3
CASSLMGAGATDTQYF
>NA|TRBJ2-7|TRBD1|TRBV30
CAWSVTKGQGAWYEQYF
>NA|TRBJ2-1|NA|TRBV4-1
CASSQGRARTSSYNEQFF
>NA|TRBJ2-1|TRBD1|TRBV28
CASSRQGAYNEQFF
>NA|TRBJ1-3|NA|TRBV19
CASSSPRRVSGNTIYF
>NA|TRBJ2-2|NA|TRBV4-1
CASSLGGQGGTGELFF
>NA|TRBJ2-3|TRBD2|TRBV19
CASESAGDTDTQYF